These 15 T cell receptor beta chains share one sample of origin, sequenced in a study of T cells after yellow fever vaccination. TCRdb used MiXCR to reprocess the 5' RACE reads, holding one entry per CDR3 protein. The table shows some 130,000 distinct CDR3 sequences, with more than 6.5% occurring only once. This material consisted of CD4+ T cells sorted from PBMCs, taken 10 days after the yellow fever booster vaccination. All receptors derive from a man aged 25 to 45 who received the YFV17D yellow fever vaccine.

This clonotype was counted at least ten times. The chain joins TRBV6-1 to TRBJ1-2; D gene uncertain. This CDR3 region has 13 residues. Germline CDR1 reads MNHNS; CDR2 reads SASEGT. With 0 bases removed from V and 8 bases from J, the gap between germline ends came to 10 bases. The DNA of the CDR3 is TGTGCCAGCAGTGAAGCGGAACCAGGCGGCTACACCTTC. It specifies CASSEAEPGGYTF.

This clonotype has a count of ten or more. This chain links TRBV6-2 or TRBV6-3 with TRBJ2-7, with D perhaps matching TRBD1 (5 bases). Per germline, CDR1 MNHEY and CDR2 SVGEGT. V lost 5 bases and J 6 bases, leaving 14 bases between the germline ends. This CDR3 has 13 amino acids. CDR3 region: CASSTPYRSEQYF. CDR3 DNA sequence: TGTGCCAGCAGTACCCCCTACAGGAGCGAGCAGTACTTC.

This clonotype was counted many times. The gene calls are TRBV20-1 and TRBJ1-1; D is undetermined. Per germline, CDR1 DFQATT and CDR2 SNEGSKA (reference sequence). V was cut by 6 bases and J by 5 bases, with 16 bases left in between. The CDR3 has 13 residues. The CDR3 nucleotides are TGCAGTGCAATCAAAAGCGGAACAACTGAAGCTTTCTTT. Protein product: CSAIKSGTTEAFF.

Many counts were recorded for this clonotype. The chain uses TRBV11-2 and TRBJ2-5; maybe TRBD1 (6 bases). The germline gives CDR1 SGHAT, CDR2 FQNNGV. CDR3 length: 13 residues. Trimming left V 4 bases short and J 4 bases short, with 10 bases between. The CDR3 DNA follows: TGTGCCAGCAGCTCTCAGGGGACAGAGACCCAGTACTTC. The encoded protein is CASSSQGTETQYF.

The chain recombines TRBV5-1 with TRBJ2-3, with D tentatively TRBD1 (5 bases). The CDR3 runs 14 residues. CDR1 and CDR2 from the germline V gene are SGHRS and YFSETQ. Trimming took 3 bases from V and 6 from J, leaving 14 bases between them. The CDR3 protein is CASSSDTVADTQYF. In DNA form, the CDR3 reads TGCGCCAGCAGCTCGGACACAGTGGCGGATACGCAGTATTTT.

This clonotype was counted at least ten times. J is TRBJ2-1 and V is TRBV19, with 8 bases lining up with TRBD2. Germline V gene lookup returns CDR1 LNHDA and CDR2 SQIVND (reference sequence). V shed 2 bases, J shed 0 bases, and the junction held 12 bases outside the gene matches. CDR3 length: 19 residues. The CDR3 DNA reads TGTGCCAGTAGTATAATTAGCGGGACGACTTTGAGCTCCTACAATGAGCAGTTCTTC. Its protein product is CASSIISGTTLSSYNEQFF.

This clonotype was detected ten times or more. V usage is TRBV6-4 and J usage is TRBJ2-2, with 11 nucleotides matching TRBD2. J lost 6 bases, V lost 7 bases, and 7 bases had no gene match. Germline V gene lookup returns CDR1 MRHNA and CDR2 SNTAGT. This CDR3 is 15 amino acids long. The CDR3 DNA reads TGTGCCAGCACCTTACTAGCGGGAGCCTCCGGGGAGCTGTTTTTT. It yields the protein CASTLLAGASGELFF.

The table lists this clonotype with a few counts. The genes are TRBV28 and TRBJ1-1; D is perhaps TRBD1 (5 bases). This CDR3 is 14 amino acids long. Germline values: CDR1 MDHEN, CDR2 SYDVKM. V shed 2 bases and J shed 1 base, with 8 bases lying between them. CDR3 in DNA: TGTGCCAGCAGTTTAAGTCAGGGGAACACTGAAGCTTTCTTT. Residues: CASSLSQGNTEAFF. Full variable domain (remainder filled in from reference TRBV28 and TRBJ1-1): DVKVTQSSRYLVKRTGEKVFLECVQDMDHENMFWYRQDPGLGLRLIYFSYDVKMKEKGDIPEGYSVSREKKERFSLILESASTNQTSMYLCASSLSQGNTEAFFGQGTRLTVV.

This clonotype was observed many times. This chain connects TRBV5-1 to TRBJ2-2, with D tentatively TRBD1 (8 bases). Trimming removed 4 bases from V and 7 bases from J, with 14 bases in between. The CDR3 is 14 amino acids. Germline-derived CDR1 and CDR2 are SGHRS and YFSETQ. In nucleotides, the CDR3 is TGCGCCAGCAGCCCGGACAGGGAGGGCGGGGAGCTGTTTTTT. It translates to CASSPDREGGELFF.

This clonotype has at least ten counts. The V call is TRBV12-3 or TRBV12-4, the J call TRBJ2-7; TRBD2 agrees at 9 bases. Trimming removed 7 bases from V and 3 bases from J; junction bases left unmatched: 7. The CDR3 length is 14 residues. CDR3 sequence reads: CASTRGLANYEQYF. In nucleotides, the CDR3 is TGTGCCAGCACCCGGGGACTAGCTAACTACGAGCAGTACTTC.

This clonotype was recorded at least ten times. CDR3 coding DNA: TGTGCCAGCAGCTACACAGGGGATCAGCCCCAGCATTTT. It codes for CASSYTGDQPQHF. V and J are TRBV7-2 and TRBJ1-5; 7 positions agree with TRBD1. J gave up 5 bases and V 4 bases, and 2 bases lay outside the gene matches. The CDR3 has 13 residues. CDR1 is SGHTA, CDR2 FQGNSA, per germline. Full variable domain (outside the CDR3, taken from reference TRBV7-2 and TRBJ1-5): GAGVSQSPSNKVTEKGKDVELRCDPISGHTALYWYRQSLGQGLEFLIYFQGNSAPDKSGLPSDRFSAERTGGSVSTLTIQRTQQEDSAVYLCASSYTGDQPQHFGDGTRLSIL.

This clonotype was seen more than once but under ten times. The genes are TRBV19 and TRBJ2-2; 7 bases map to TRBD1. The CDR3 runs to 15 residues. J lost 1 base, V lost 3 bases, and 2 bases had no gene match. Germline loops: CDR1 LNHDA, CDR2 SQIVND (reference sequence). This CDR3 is CASSIRGRNTGELFF. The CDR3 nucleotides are TGTGCCAGTAGTATCAGGGGGAGGAACACCGGGGAGCTGTTTTTT.

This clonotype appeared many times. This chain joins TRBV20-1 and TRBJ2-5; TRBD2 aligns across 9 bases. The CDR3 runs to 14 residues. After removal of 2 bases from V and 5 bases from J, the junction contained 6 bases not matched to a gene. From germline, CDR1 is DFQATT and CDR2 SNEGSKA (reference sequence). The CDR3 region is CSARLSGRTETQYF. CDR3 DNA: TGCAGTGCTAGATTAAGCGGGAGGACTGAGACCCAGTACTTC.

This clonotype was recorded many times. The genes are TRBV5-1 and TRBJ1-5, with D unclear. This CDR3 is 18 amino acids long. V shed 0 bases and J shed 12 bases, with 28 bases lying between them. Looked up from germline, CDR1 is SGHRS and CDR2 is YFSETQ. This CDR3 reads CASSLAAQTLYSNQNQHF. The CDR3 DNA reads TGCGCCAGCAGCTTGGCCGCGCAAACCCTTTATAGCAATCAGAACCAGCATTTT.

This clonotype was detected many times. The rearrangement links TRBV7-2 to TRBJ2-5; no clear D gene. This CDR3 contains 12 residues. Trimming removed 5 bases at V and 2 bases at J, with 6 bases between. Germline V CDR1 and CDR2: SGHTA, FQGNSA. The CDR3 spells CASSQIQETQYF. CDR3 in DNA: TGTGCCAGCAGCCAAATACAAGAGACCCAGTACTTC.